This entry features one T cell receptor (beta chain) sequence. What it recognizes is unknown. CD4+ cells yielded CD45RA+ naive and CD45RA-negative memory subsets. The data were taken from a study of shared clonotypes between healthy human individuals. Whole-study results and caveats: Relative to clonotypes present in all four donors, those not shared had lower generation probabilities.

CDR3 length: 15 residues. The V gene's germline CDR1 is GTSNPN and CDR2 SVGIG (reference sequence). Losses at the gene ends were 3 bases for V and 2 bases for J; bases not matched to a gene: 8. Repertoires were generated with immunoSEQ multiplex PCR, while TCRdb's copy carries only in-frame clones and drops some. The profile shows 1.6 million or so clones, around 98.5% of them singletons. The receptor was derived from a man aged 25 to 45 in good health. Sequencing used naive CD4+ T cells sorted from blood. Subset: CD45RA+ positively selected. The chain links TRBV30 to TRBJ2-3; 7 bases agree with TRBD1. DNA of the CDR3: TGTGCCTGGAGAGCACTCGGGACAGACACAGATACGCAGTATTTT. It translates to CAWRALGTDTDTQYF.